This passage covers 30 T cell receptor beta chains from one sample sequenced in a study of blood T cell repertoires in COVID-19. Method: immunoSEQ multiplex PCR; TCRdb's copy keeps in-frame clones and lacks some. Among a few hundred thousand clones listed, approximately 80% were seen once. The sequencing input was PBMCs or T cells enriched from blood (not recorded which). Receptors were obtained from a man between 40 and 49 years old who had recovered from COVID-19.

The V call is TRBV18, the J call TRBJ2-2; TRBD1 matches 9 bases. CDR1 KGHSH and CDR2 LQKENI come from the germline V gene. After removal of 1 base from V and 2 bases from J, the junction contained 8 bases not matched to a gene. The CDR3 consists of 18 residues. The CDR3: CASSPLLNRGPNTGELFF. The CDR3 bases are TGTGCCAGCTCACCACTGCTTAACAGGGGGCCAAACACCGGGGAGCTGTTTTTT.

The chain couples TRBV5-1 to TRBJ1-2; 7 bases agree with TRBD1. V shed 2 bases and J 4 bases; nucleotides not matched to a gene: 5. Germline assignment: CDR1 SGHRS and CDR2 YFSETQ. CDR3 length equals 14 residues. CDR3 nucleotide sequence: TGCGCCAGCAGCTTAGACGGGACAGCCTATGGCTACACCTTC. It encodes CASSLDGTAYGYTF.

The sample holds one count of this clone. V is TRBV9 and J is TRBJ2-6; 9 nucleotides line up with TRBD2. V trimming: 0 bases; J trimming: 2 bases; junction bases outside the gene matches: 6. CDR1 and CDR2 from the germline V gene are SGDLS and YYNGEE. The CDR3 totals 18 residues. CDR3 nucleotides: TGTGCCAGCAGCGTAGCCGGCGCTAGCGGGGCTGGGGCCAACGTCCTGACTTTC. This codes for CASSVAGASGAGANVLTF.

This chain joins TRBV6-5 and TRBJ2-2; D possibly corresponds to TRBD2 (5 bases). Trimming took off 8 bases at V and 5 bases at J, with 15 bases between the two ends. CDR3 length: 14 residues. Germline V gives CDR1 MNHEY, CDR2 SVGAGI. The CDR3 DNA sequence: TGTGCCAGCCGGGAATTGAGTCAAACCGGGGAGCTGTTTTTT. Protein sequence: CASRELSQTGELFF.

V is TRBV14 and J is TRBJ1-2, with D tentatively TRBD1 (6 bases). V was trimmed by 4 bases and J by 7 bases, leaving 19 bases between them. Germline lookup yields CDR1 SGHDN and CDR2 FVKESK. The CDR3 consists of 15 residues. DNA of the CDR3: TGTGCCAGCAGCCCCGGGGGGCTCGCTTTCAGTGGCTACACCTTC. Residues: CASSPGGLAFSGYTF. Complete variable domain (other parts from reference TRBV14 and TRBJ1-2): EAGVTQFPSHSVIEKGQTVTLRCDPISGHDNLYWYRRVMGKEIKFLLHFVKESKQDESGMPNNRFLAERTGGTYSTLKVQPAELEDSGVYFCASSPGGLAFSGYTFGSGTRLTVV.

The chain couples TRBV25-1 to TRBJ1-2, with TRBD1 as a possible D gene (5 bases). Trimming removed 7 bases at V and 3 bases at J, with 12 bases between. The CDR3 extends over 13 amino acids. Germline V gene lookup returns CDR1 MGHDK and CDR2 SYGVNS. The CDR3 is CASKGGGDYGYTF. As DNA, the CDR3 is TGTGCCAGCAAGGGTGGAGGGGACTATGGCTACACCTTC.

The rearrangement links TRBV11-2 to TRBJ2-5; perhaps TRBD2 as D (6 bases). V was shortened by 0 bases and J by 4 bases, with 18 bases between the two germline ends. The CDR3 loop spans 17 amino acids. The germline V gene has CDR1 SGHAT and CDR2 FQNNGV. The CDR3 region has the DNA TGTGCCAGCAGCTTAGATCTGGGCGGGATCTTAGGAGAGACCCAGTACTTC. Residues: CASSLDLGGILGETQYF.

The gene calls are TRBV18 and TRBJ1-5, with D possibly TRBD1 on 6 matching bases. Germline V gene data show CDR1 as KGHSH and CDR2 as LQKENI. V was cut by 1 base and J by 5 bases, with 18 bases left in between. This CDR3 is built from 17 residues. CDR3 nucleotide sequence: TGTGCCAGCTCACCACGTGCGACAGGACCTGCCTATCAGCCCCAGCATTTT. Amino acid sequence: CASSPRATGPAYQPQHF.

The chain recombines TRBV18 with TRBJ1-2, with a tentative D call TRBD1 (6 bases). CDR1 and CDR2 (germline): KGHSH, LQKENI. The CDR3 sequence is 15 residues long. The V end was cut by 2 bases, the J end by 4 bases, with 14 bases between. In DNA form, the CDR3 reads TGTGCCAGCTCACCATCAAACAGGGATCGCTATGGCTACACCTTC. It encodes CASSPSNRDRYGYTF.

V gene TRBV29-1 combines with J gene TRBJ2-2; 15 bases match TRBD2. V was clipped by 6 bases and J by 2 bases; unmatched bases: 4. Germline-derived CDR1 and CDR2 are SQVTM and ANQGSEA. CDR3 length: 16 residues. The CDR3 coding sequence is TGCAGCGTACCGGGACTAGCGGGGGGTAACACCGGGGAGCTGTTTTTT. Encoded protein: CSVPGLAGGNTGELFF.

This chain connects TRBV29-1 to TRBJ1-1; D not resolved. Germline V gene data show CDR1 as SQVTM and CDR2 as ANQGSEA. This CDR3 is 13 amino acids long. Trimming stripped 1 base from V and 0 bases from J, with 6 bases between. The CDR3 sequence is CSVEGQLNTEAFF. Written as DNA, the CDR3 is TGCAGCGTTGAAGGCCAGTTGAACACTGAAGCTTTCTTT.

The rearrangement joins TRBV7-9 to TRBJ2-7, with a weak D call TRBD1 (5 bases). Germline V CDR1 and CDR2: SEHNR, FQNEAQ (reference sequence). V was shortened by 7 bases and J by 6 bases, with 13 bases between the two germline ends. The CDR3 spans 12 residues. The chain's CDR3 is CASNPDRGEQYF. As DNA, the CDR3 is TGTGCCAGCAACCCCGACAGAGGCGAGCAGTACTTC. Together with reference TRBV7-9 and TRBJ2-7, the CDR3 gives the full variable domain: DTGVSQNPRHKITKRGQNVTFRCDPISEHNRLYWYRQTLGQGPEFLTYFQNEAQLEKSRLLSDRFSAERPKGSFSTLEIQRTEQGDSAMYLCASNPDRGEQYFGPGTRLTVT.

This chain uses TRBV28 with TRBJ1-2, with 10 positions matching TRBD1. Per the germline V gene, CDR1 is MDHEN and CDR2 is SYDVKM. The CDR3 extends over 14 amino acids. The V and J ends lost 10 bases and 8 bases, in that order; junction bases with no gene match: 13. CDR3 sequence reads: CATRGDRGGKGYTF. For the CDR3, the DNA is TGTGCCACTAGGGGGGACAGGGGAGGGAAGGGCTACACCTTC.

The chain joins TRBV11-2 to TRBJ2-7, with TRBD2 matching over 11 bases. There are 17 residues in the CDR3. Germline values: CDR1 SGHAT, CDR2 FQNNGV. V lost 5 bases to trimming and J lost 6 bases; unmatched junction nucleotides: 15. The CDR3: CASSPRLAGGPAFEQYF. The DNA for the CDR3 is TGTGCCAGCAGCCCTCGGCTAGCGGGAGGTCCCGCGTTCGAGCAGTACTTC.

The V gene is TRBV10-3, the J gene TRBJ1-1, with D possibly being TRBD1 (5 bases). The CDR3 spans 14 residues. Germline CDR1 reads ENHRY; CDR2 reads SYGVKD. With 2 bases removed from V and 11 bases from J, the gap between germline ends came to 18 bases. The CDR3 loop is CAISETWGREDAFF. The CDR3 nucleotides are TGTGCCATCAGTGAGACGTGGGGCAGGGAGGATGCTTTCTTT.

V usage is TRBV18 and J usage is TRBJ1-1; D is ambiguous. This CDR3 is 13 amino acids long. Germline lookup yields CDR1 KGHSH and CDR2 LQKENI. V was trimmed by 3 bases and J by 7 bases, leaving 12 bases between them. CDR3 nucleotides: TGTGCCAGCTCACCTCGGTGGAGCCGTGAAGCTTTCTTT. It translates to CASSPRWSREAFF.

The chain links TRBV7-9 to TRBJ2-7; 15 nucleotides agree with TRBD2. The ends lost 1 base at V and 7 bases at J; junction bases unmatched: 2. This CDR3 region has 15 residues. CDR1 and CDR2 from the germline V gene are SEHNR and FQNEAQ (reference sequence). The CDR3 nucleotides read TGTGCCAGCAGCTTAGGGGGACTAGCGGGAGGTGAGCAGTACTTC. Translated, it gives CASSLGGLAGGEQYF. The whole variable domain, filled in from reference TRBV7-9 and TRBJ2-7, reads DTGVSQNPRHKITKRGQNVTFRCDPISEHNRLYWYRQTLGQGPEFLTYFQNEAQLEKSRLLSDRFSAERPKGSFSTLEIQRTEQGDSAMYLCASSLGGLAGGEQYFGPGTRLTVT.

The chain uses TRBV2 and TRBJ2-7; the D is unclear. The CDR3 runs 12 residues. Germline V gives CDR1 SNHLY, CDR2 FYNNEI. Trimming removed 2 bases from V and 6 bases from J, with 8 bases in between. The CDR3 loop reads CASSELGAEQYF. DNA for the CDR3: TGTGCCAGCAGTGAATTGGGCGCCGAGCAGTACTTC.

The CDR3: CASTGTGGNTIYF. CDR3 bases: TGTGCCAGCACGGGGACAGGGGGAAACACCATATATTTT. J is TRBJ1-3 and V is TRBV7-8; 9 positions match TRBD1. CDR1 and CDR2 (germline): SGHVS, FQNEAQ. Trimming removed 7 bases from V and 4 bases from J; junction bases left unmatched: 2. The CDR3 has 13 amino acids.

V is TRBV6-5 and J is TRBJ2-7, with 7 bases identical to TRBD1. With V trimmed by 6 bases and J by 2 bases, 7 bases remained unmatched. Germline V gives CDR1 MNHEY, CDR2 SVGAGI. The CDR3 is made up of 14 amino acids. The CDR3 coding sequence is TGTGCCAGCAGATGGGACAGAGACACCTACGAGCAGTACTTC. Protein sequence: CASRWDRDTYEQYF.

The chain uses TRBV6-5 and TRBJ2-3; D is perhaps TRBD1 (5 bases). V shed 8 bases and J shed 5 bases, with 11 bases lying between them. Germline V CDR1 and CDR2: MNHEY, SVGAGI. The CDR3 extends over 12 amino acids. The CDR3 bases are TGTGCCAGCCAACGAAGGGGAGATACGCAGTATTTT. Translated: CASQRRGDTQYF.

The V and J genes are TRBV12-3 or TRBV12-4 and TRBJ2-1, with D unclear. V gave up 5 bases and J gave up 4 bases, with 9 bases separating them. CDR3 length equals 13 residues. The CDR3 spells CASSSQEYNEQFF. DNA for the CDR3: TGTGCCAGCAGTAGTCAGGAATACAATGAGCAGTTCTTC.

The gene calls are TRBV7-3 and TRBJ2-1; D may be TRBD2 (5 bases). The CDR3 sequence is 13 residues long. V gave up 5 bases and J gave up 10 bases, with 15 bases separating them. Germline V CDR1 and CDR2: SGHTA, FQGTGA. This CDR3 reads CASSSDPGKEQFF. CDR3 bases: TGTGCCAGCAGCAGTGACCCGGGGAAGGAGCAGTTCTTC.

This chain links TRBV5-5 with TRBJ2-7, with D tentatively TRBD2 (6 bases). The ends were cut back, 4 bases at V and 5 bases at J, with 16 bases in the middle. This CDR3 has 14 residues. Germline assignment: CDR1 SGHKS and CDR2 YYEKEE (reference sequence). CDR3 in amino acids: CASSPGTPIHEQYF. CDR3 nucleotide sequence: TGTGCCAGCAGCCCCGGGACTCCCATCCACGAGCAGTACTTC.

The chain links TRBV4-2 to TRBJ1-1; tentative D call: TRBD1 (5 bases). V lost 5 bases to trimming and J lost 3 bases, with 13 bases between them. CDR3 length: 14 residues. Germline CDR1 is LGHNA and CDR2 is YNFKEQ. CDR3 sequence: CASSVPDSHTEAFF. CDR3 DNA: TGTGCCAGCAGCGTACCCGACAGTCACACTGAAGCTTTCTTT.

This clone has a handful of counts. The same CDR3 is also encoded by other DNA sequences in this sample. The chain uses TRBV9 and TRBJ1-5; unclear D gene. Looked up from germline, CDR1 is SGDLS and CDR2 is YYNGEE. The CDR3 sequence is 13 residues long. V shed 2 bases and J shed 0 bases, with 3 bases lying between them. The CDR3 DNA reads as TGTGCCAGCAGCGTCAATAGCAATCAGCCCCAGCATTTT. Residues: CASSVNSNQPQHF.

The CDR3 nucleotides are TGTGCCAGCAGCTTCGGACAGGGCGAATTAGGCACAGATACGCAGTATTTT. Encoded protein: CASSFGQGELGTDTQYF. This chain connects TRBV5-8 to TRBJ2-3, with 8 bases lining up with TRBD1. The CDR3 sequence is 17 residues long. Germline V gives CDR1 SGHTS, CDR2 YDEGEE. The V gene end was trimmed by 2 bases and the J gene end by 1 base; junction bases not matched to a gene: 9.

This clone was observed once. This chain uses TRBV19 with TRBJ1-2; D unresolved. Trimming cost V 4 bases and J 3 bases, with 15 bases left between them. The V gene's germline CDR1 is LNHDA and CDR2 SQIVND (reference sequence). The CDR3 has 15 residues. CDR3 in DNA: TGTGCCAGTAGTACGAATGACGGCAGGTACTATGGCTACACCTTC. Amino acid sequence: CASSTNDGRYYGYTF.

The CDR3 reads CASRQGRPGSPLHF. The CDR3 DNA reads as TGTGCCAGCAGGCAGGGCCGACCAGGGTCACCCCTCCACTTT. V usage is TRBV2 and J usage is TRBJ1-6; D is possibly TRBD1 (5 bases). The CDR3 has 14 amino acids. The ends were cut back, 6 bases at V and 10 bases at J, with 16 bases in the middle. Germline CDR1 reads SNHLY; CDR2 reads FYNNEI.

The V gene is TRBV18, the J gene TRBJ2-1, with 11 bases lining up with TRBD2. CDR3 length: 17 amino acids. Trimming took 2 bases from V and 8 from J; bases not matched to a gene: 11. Germline V gives CDR1 KGHSH, CDR2 LQKENI. In nucleotides, the CDR3 is TGTGCCAGCTCACCAATTATCGCTAGCGGGGGGTCGGATGAGCAGTTCTTC. Its translation is CASSPIIASGGSDEQFF.